The 9 T cell receptor beta chains given below trace back to one sample, sequenced in a study of blood T cell repertoires in COVID-19. Generated by immunoSEQ multiplex PCR, the TCRdb table keeps only in-frame clones and is missing some. The sample has 250,000 to 300,000 clones; 75% to 90% are singletons. Sequencing was performed on peripheral blood. The receptors shown here come from a woman aged 60-75 years with acute or convalescent COVID-19.

J is TRBJ2-5 and V is TRBV4-2, with D maybe TRBD2 (5 bases). CDR3 length equals 15 residues. The V gene lost 0 bases and the J gene lost 1 base, with 9 bases spanning the gap. Germline V gives CDR1 LGHNA, CDR2 YNFKEQ. CDR3 in amino acids: CASSQDKTIQETQYF. CDR3 sequence (DNA): TGTGCCAGCAGCCAAGATAAGACTATCCAAGAGACCCAGTACTTC.

The genes are TRBV6-2 or TRBV6-3 and TRBJ2-2, with TRBD2 identical over 7 bases. The CDR3 sequence is 14 residues long. Germline CDR1 and CDR2: MNHEY and SVGEGT. V trimming: 6 bases; J trimming: 3 bases; junction bases outside the gene matches: 4. The CDR3 DNA follows: TGTGCCAGCAGCCTCGCGGGGGACACCGGGGAGCTGTTTTTT. This codes for CASSLAGDTGELFF.

This chain connects TRBV4-3 to TRBJ1-1; 7 bases align to TRBD1. The CDR3 is 15 residues long. V dropped 1 base and J dropped 2; count of bases not matched to a gene: 4. Germline CDR1 and CDR2: LGHNA and YSLEER. The DNA of the CDR3 is TGCGCCAGCAGCCAAGCCAAGGGGGCAAACACTGAAGCTTTCTTT. Residues: CASSQAKGANTEAFF.

Only a few counts were recorded for this clone. This chain uses TRBV19 with TRBJ1-3; tentatively, D is TRBD1 (6 bases). Germline CDR1 reads LNHDA; CDR2 reads SQIVND (reference sequence). Deletions cut 3 bases from V and 2 bases from J, with 11 bases between. The CDR3 consists of 15 residues. CDR3 amino acids: CASSILQGAGNTIYF. Written as DNA, the CDR3 is TGTGCCAGTAGTATCCTACAGGGAGCTGGAAACACCATATATTTT.

The chain links TRBV4-2 to TRBJ2-3; maybe TRBD2 (6 bases). Trimming cost V 3 bases and J 6 bases, with 28 bases left between them. The CDR3 is made up of 19 amino acids. Germline lookup yields CDR1 LGHNA and CDR2 YNFKEQ. CDR3 DNA sequence: TGTGCCAGCAGCCACCTTACGCTGACCGGGACTGAGTCGGTGGATACGCAGTATTTT. Its protein product is CASSHLTLTGTESVDTQYF.

V usage is TRBV9 and J usage is TRBJ2-1; D is perhaps TRBD2 (6 bases). Per germline, CDR1 SGDLS and CDR2 YYNGEE. V was cut by 0 bases and J by 10 bases, with 8 bases left in between. The CDR3 consists of 12 residues. The CDR3 coding sequence is TGTGCCAGCAGCGTAGACGGGAGCGAGCAGTTCTTC. Translating gives CASSVDGSEQFF.

This chain connects TRBV10-3 to TRBJ2-1, with TRBD2 identical over 15 bases. This CDR3 has 20 amino acids. Germline values: CDR1 ENHRY, CDR2 SYGVKD. J lost 5 bases, V lost 6 bases, and 17 bases had no gene match. The CDR3 DNA reads TGTGCCATCAGGGCTTACGGGACTAGCGGGAGGTCGAGTAGGGACAATGAGCAGTTCTTC. Amino acid sequence: CAIRAYGTSGRSSRDNEQFF.

The chain recombines TRBV4-3 with TRBJ2-3; D unclear. This CDR3 contains 13 residues. V lost 2 bases and J 6 bases, leaving 9 bases between the germline ends. The V gene's germline CDR1 is LGHNA and CDR2 YSLEER. As DNA, the CDR3 is TGCGCCAGCAGCCAATCCCTTCCCGATACGCAGTATTTT. Translation gives CASSQSLPDTQYF.

V gene TRBV6-1 combines with J gene TRBJ2-1; 7 positions match TRBD1. Trimming at V came to 0 bases and at J to 3 bases, leaving 2 bases not matched to a gene. The CDR3 totals 15 residues. Germline CDR1 is MNHNS and CDR2 is SASEGT. CDR3 DNA: TGTGCCAGCAGTGAAGCCCCAGGGGGCTACAATGAGCAGTTCTTC. Amino acids: CASSEAPGGYNEQFF.